One and the same sample provided the 15 T cell receptor beta chains below, sequenced in a study of cytomegalovirus exposure and HLA in healthy donors. 60 Vbeta and 13 Jbeta primers were used in PCR. The repertoire was sequenced with immunoSEQ multiplex PCR; TCRdb's copy has only in-frame clones and lacks some. Counted here are 200,000 or so clones, about four fifths occurring once; the ten biggest clones make up about 6%. Sequencing was done on a sample of PBMCs. The receptor source for this set is a woman aged 30 to 39 in good health and CMV-seropositive.

The V gene is TRBV14, the J gene TRBJ1-2; perhaps TRBD1 as D (6 bases). Germline-derived CDR1 and CDR2 are SGHDN and FVKESK. The CDR3 is 13 residues long. Deletions cut 4 bases from V and 2 bases from J, with 8 bases between. Here the CDR3 DNA reads TGTGCCAGCAGCCTAGACAGGAACTATGGCTACACCTTC. Its protein is CASSLDRNYGYTF.

This chain joins TRBV7-9 and TRBJ1-4; 8 nucleotides agree with TRBD1. CDR3 length: 16 residues. Per germline, CDR1 SEHNR and CDR2 FQNEAQ (reference sequence). J gave up 5 bases and V 5 bases, and 10 bases lay outside the gene matches. CDR3 amino acids: CASSPTRTGRNEKLFF. CDR3 coding DNA: TGTGCCAGCAGCCCTACAAGGACAGGGAGAAATGAAAAACTGTTTTTT.

The chain joins TRBV28 to TRBJ1-4; D not resolved. V lost 6 bases to trimming and J lost 8 bases, with 13 bases between them. The CDR3 is 13 amino acids. The germline CDR1 and CDR2 sequences are MDHEN and SYDVKM. Here the CDR3 DNA reads TGTGCCAGCAGCGGGGTGGTCGGGGAAAAACTGTTTTTT. Translated: CASSGVVGEKLFF.

This clone turned up a few times. The gene calls are TRBV19 and TRBJ1-5, with no clear D. The V end lost 3 bases, the J end lost 1 base, and 10 bases lay between the germline ends. This CDR3 has 15 residues. CDR1 and CDR2 (germline): LNHDA, SQIVND (reference sequence). The CDR3 DNA sequence: TGTGCCAGTAGTATCCTACAGAACAGCAATCAGCCCCAGCATTTT. This gives the protein CASSILQNSNQPQHF.

In this sample, this clone turned up a few times. J is TRBJ2-7 and V is TRBV5-4; unclear D gene. Trimming pared 4 bases from V and 2 bases from J, leaving 16 bases between. This CDR3 has 15 amino acids. Looked up from germline, CDR1 is SGHNT and CDR2 is YYREEE (reference sequence). CDR3 amino acids: CASSPVAASTYEQYF. For the CDR3, the DNA is TGTGCCAGCAGCCCGGTGGCGGCTTCCACCTACGAGCAGTACTTC.

This chain connects TRBV19 to TRBJ1-1; D gene ambiguous. The ends were cut back, 0 bases at V and 6 bases at J, with 14 bases in the middle. The CDR3 runs 15 residues. Germline CDR1 reads LNHDA; CDR2 reads SQIVND (reference sequence). The CDR3 DNA reads as TGTGCCAGTAGTATAGATCACTCCCCCTCCGCTGAAGCTTTCTTT. Residues: CASSIDHSPSAEAFF.

The genes are TRBV15 and TRBJ2-1; the D gene is possibly TRBD1 (6 bases). Trimming took 0 bases from V and 2 from J, leaving 11 bases between them. The V gene's germline CDR1 is LNHNV and CDR2 YYDKDF (reference sequence). This CDR3 region has 16 residues. CDR3: CATSREDRFAYNEQFF. DNA for the CDR3: TGTGCCACCAGCAGAGAAGACAGGTTCGCCTACAATGAGCAGTTCTTC.

J is TRBJ2-7 and V is TRBV25-1, with 8 bases identical to TRBD2. The CDR3 loop spans 14 amino acids. With V trimmed by 4 bases and J by 6 bases, 8 bases remained unmatched. In germline, CDR1 is MGHDK, CDR2 SYGVNS. CDR3 nucleotide sequence: TGTGCCAGCAGTGGAAGCGGGAGCTCTCGCGAGCAGTACTTC. It codes for CASSGSGSSREQYF.

CDR3 sequence (DNA): TGCGCCAGCACCTCTACCTACGAGCAGTACTTC. This translates into CASTSTYEQYF. The genes are TRBV5-1 and TRBJ2-7; D not certain. The CDR3 covers 11 residues. V was pared by 6 bases and J by 2 bases, with 6 bases between. The germline gives CDR1 SGHRS, CDR2 YFSETQ.

This clone was counted a single time. The chain joins TRBV28 to TRBJ2-3, with D possibly being TRBD2 (5 bases). V lost 5 bases to trimming and J lost 2 bases, with 20 bases between them. The CDR3 is made up of 17 amino acids. Germline V gene lookup returns CDR1 MDHEN and CDR2 SYDVKM. In DNA, the CDR3 is TGTGCCAGCAGTAGGACTTTGAGGCTGGATCCCACAGATACGCAGTATTTT. It translates to CASSRTLRLDPTDTQYF. Full variable domain (remainder filled in from reference TRBV28 and TRBJ2-3): DVKVTQSSRYLVKRTGEKVFLECVQDMDHENMFWYRQDPGLGLRLIYFSYDVKMKEKGDIPEGYSVSREKKERFSLILESASTNQTSMYLCASSRTLRLDPTDTQYFGPGTRLTVL.

This clone was picked up one time. This specimen includes other DNA sequences encoding the same CDR3. The chain recombines TRBV6-5 with TRBJ1-3; 8 nucleotides match TRBD1. J gave up 3 bases and V 5 bases, and 3 bases lay outside the gene matches. The CDR3 is 14 residues long. From germline, CDR1 is MNHEY and CDR2 SVGAGI. Here the CDR3 DNA reads TGTGCCAGCAGTCGCGGACAGGGTGGAAACACCATATATTTT. Encoded protein: CASSRGQGGNTIYF.

This clone is a singleton in its sample. V usage is TRBV7-9 and J usage is TRBJ1-4; possible D gene TRBD1, 6 bases. The V gene's germline CDR1 is SEHNR and CDR2 FQNEAQ (reference sequence). The CDR3 is made up of 16 amino acids. The V and J ends lost 5 bases and 8 bases respectively, with 21 bases between them. CDR3 in amino acids: CASSDEKTGASEKLFF. The CDR3 nucleotides read TGTGCCAGCAGCGATGAAAAGACAGGAGCCAGCGAAAAACTGTTTTTT.

The sample holds one count of this clone. This chain joins TRBV28 and TRBJ1-2; the D is unclear. This CDR3 comprises 13 residues. Trimming pared 6 bases from V and 7 bases from J, leaving 15 bases between. Germline CDR1 is MDHEN and CDR2 is SYDVKM. The CDR3 nucleotides read TGTGCCAGCAGCCGAGTAGCGGTTTCTGGCTACACCTTC. This translates into CASSRVAVSGYTF.

The chain links TRBV28 to TRBJ2-7; weak D call: TRBD1 (5 bases). V was pared by 6 bases and J by 6 bases, with 18 bases between. The CDR3 covers 14 residues. Looked up from germline, CDR1 is MDHEN and CDR2 is SYDVKM. The CDR3 sequence is CASRPTGHPLEQYF. As DNA, the CDR3 is TGTGCCAGCAGACCCACCGGACACCCTCTCGAGCAGTACTTC.

The chain employs TRBV5-6 and TRBJ2-3; 10 positions agree with TRBD2. Germline lookup yields CDR1 SGHDT and CDR2 YYEEEE. The V segment lost 0 bases and the J segment 2 bases; nucleotides outside the gene matches: 6. This CDR3 is built from 17 residues. The CDR3 coding sequence is TGTGCCAGCAGCTTGGGGGGGACTAGCGAGTACACAGATACGCAGTATTTT. This encodes CASSLGGTSEYTDTQYF.